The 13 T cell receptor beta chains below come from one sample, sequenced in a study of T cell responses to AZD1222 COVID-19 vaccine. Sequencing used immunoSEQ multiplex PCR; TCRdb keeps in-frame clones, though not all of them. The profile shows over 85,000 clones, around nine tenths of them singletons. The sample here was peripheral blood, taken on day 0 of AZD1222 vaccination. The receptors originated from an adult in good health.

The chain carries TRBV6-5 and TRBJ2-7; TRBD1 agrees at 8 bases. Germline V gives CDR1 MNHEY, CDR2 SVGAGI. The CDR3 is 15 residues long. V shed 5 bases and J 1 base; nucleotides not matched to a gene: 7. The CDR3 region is CASSLPGQVSYEQYF. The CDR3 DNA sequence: TGTGCCAGCAGTCTGCCGGGACAGGTTTCCTACGAGCAGTACTTC.

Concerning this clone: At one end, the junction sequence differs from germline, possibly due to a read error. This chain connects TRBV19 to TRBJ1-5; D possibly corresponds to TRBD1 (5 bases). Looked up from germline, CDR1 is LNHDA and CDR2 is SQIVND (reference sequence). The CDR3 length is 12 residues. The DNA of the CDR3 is TGCGGGATTGGGGGAGTTGGTCAGCCCCAGCATTTT. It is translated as CGIGGVGQPQHF.

The CDR3 bases are TGTGCCAGCACGGGGGACGTGAGCTCCTATAATTCACCCCTCCACTTT. This sequence encodes CASTGDVSSYNSPLHF. This chain uses TRBV28 with TRBJ1-6; D possibly corresponds to TRBD1 (5 bases). The germline V gene encodes CDR1 MDHEN and CDR2 SYDVKM. This CDR3 has 16 residues. Trimming took 7 bases from V and 0 from J, leaving 13 bases between them.

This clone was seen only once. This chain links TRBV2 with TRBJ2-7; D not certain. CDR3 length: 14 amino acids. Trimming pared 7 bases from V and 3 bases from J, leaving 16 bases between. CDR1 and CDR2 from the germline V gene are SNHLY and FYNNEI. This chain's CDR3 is CASTNGYPSYEQYF. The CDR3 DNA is TGTGCCAGCACTAACGGATACCCGAGCTACGAGCAGTACTTC.

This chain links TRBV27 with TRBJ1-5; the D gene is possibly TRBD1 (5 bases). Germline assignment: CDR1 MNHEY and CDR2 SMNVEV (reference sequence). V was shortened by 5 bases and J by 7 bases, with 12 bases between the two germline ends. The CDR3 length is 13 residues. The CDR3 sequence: CASSVRVGQPQHF. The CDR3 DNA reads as TGTGCCAGCAGTGTCAGGGTGGGCCAGCCCCAGCATTTT.

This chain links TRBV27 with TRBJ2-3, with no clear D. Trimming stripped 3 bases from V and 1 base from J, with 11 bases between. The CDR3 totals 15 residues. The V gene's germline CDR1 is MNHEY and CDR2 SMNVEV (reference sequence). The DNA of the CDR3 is TGTGCCAGCAGTTTGGCATTCTTGGGCACAGATACGCAGTATTTT. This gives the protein CASSLAFLGTDTQYF.

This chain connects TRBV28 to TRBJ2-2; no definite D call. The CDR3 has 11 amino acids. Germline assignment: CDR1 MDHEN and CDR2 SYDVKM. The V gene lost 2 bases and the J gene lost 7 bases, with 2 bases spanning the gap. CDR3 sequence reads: CASSLLGELFF. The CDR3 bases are TGTGCCAGCAGTTTACTCGGGGAGCTGTTTTTT.

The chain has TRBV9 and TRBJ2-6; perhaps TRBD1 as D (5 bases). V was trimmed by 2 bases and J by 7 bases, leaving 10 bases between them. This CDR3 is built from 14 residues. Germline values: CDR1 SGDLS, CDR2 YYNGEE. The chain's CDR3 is CASSVRALANVLTF. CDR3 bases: TGTGCCAGCAGCGTCAGGGCCCTAGCCAACGTCCTGACTTTC.

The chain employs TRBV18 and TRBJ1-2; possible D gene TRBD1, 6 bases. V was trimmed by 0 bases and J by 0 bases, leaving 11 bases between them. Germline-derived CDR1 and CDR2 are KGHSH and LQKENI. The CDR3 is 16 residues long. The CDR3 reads CASSPPRGSTNYGYTF. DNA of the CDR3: TGTGCCAGCTCACCACCTAGGGGGAGCACTAACTATGGCTACACCTTC.

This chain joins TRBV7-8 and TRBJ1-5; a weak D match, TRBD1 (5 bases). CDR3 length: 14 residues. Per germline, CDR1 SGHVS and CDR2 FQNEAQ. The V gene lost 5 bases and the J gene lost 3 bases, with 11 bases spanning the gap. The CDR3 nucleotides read TGTGCCAGCAGCCCACGACAGCCCAATCAGCCCCAGCATTTT. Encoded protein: CASSPRQPNQPQHF. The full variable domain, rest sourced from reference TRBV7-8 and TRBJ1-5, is GAGVSQSPRYKVAKRGQDVALRCDPISGHVSLFWYQQALGQGPEFLTYFQNEAQLDKSGLPSDRFFAERPEGSVSTLKIQRTQQEDSAVYLCASSPRQPNQPQHFGDGTRLSIL.

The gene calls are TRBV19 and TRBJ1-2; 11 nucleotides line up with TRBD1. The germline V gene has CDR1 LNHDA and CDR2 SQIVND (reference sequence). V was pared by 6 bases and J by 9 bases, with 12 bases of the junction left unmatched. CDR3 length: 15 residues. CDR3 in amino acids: CASSGQGATDLRYTF. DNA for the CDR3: TGTGCCAGTAGCGGACAGGGGGCAACCGACCTCCGCTACACCTTC.

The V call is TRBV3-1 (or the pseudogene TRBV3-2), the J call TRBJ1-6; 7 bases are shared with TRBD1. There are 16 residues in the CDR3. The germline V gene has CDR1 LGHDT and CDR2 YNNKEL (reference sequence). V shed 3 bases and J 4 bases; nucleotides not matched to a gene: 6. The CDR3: CASSQQRQGYNSPLHF. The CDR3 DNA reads TGTGCCAGCAGCCAGCAAAGACAGGGTTATAATTCACCCCTCCACTTT.

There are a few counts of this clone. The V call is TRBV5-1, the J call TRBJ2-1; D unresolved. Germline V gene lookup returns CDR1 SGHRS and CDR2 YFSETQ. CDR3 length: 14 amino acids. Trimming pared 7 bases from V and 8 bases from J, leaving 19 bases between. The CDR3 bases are TGCGCCAGCTCTCCAGCCCTTATGATGGATGAGCAGTTCTTC. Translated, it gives CASSPALMMDEQFF.